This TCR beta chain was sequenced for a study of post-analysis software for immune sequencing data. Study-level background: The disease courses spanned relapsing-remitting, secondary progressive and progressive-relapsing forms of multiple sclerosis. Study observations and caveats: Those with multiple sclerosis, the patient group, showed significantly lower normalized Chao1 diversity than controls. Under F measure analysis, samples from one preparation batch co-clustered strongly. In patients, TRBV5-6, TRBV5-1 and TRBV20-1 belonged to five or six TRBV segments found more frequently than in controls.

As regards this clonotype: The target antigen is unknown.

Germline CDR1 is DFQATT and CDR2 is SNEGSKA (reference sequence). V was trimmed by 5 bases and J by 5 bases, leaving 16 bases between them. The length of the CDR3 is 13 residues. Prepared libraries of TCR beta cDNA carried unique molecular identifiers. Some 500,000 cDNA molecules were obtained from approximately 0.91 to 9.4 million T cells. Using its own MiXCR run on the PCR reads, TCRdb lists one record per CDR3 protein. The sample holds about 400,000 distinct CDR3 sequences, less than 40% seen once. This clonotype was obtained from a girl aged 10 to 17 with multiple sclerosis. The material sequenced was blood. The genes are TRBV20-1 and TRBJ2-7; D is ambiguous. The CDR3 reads CSAGRHPMDEQYF. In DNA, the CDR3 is TGCAGTGCTGGTCGGCATCCAATGGACGAGCAGTACTTC.